A selection of T cell receptor beta chains follows, all from one sample in a study of blood T cells in healthy people across ages. TCRdb passed the 5' RACE reads through MiXCR, listing each CDR3 protein once. The table lists 1.2 million to 1.5 million distinct CDR3 sequences, approximately 59% of them singletons. Sequencing was done on a sample of blood. The receptor source for this set is a man aged 18 to 30 in good health. The CDR3 runs from the conserved cysteine through the conserved F or W. Each record gives: clone size, D gene, V gene, J gene, CDR3 DNA, CDR3 protein. The D gene is left open where the match is weak. Clone size is stated in some rows and not others, as once, few, many or a class when expanded.

-,-,TRBV20-1,TRBJ2-5,TGCAGTAATGGGGGAGGAAAGACCCAGTACTTC,CSNGGGKTQYF
-,TRBD2,TRBV27,TRBJ2-2,TGTGCCAGCAGTTTTGGTAGCGGGGACGTTATCACCGGGGAGCTGTTTTTT,CASSFGSGDVITGELFF
-,-,TRBV24-1,TRBJ2-5,TGTGCCACCAGTGGAGGACACTTGGAGACCCAGTACTTC,CATSGGHLETQYF
many,TRBD1,TRBV7-9,TRBJ2-7,TGTGCCAGCAGCTTAGCCGGGACAGGGTTTTACGAGCAGTACTTC,CASSLAGTGFYEQYF
-,TRBD1,TRBV7-9,TRBJ2-7,TGTGCCAGCAGCTTCCGGGACAGGGTTGAAGAGCAGTACTTC,CASSFRDRVEEQYF
-,TRBD2,TRBV7-6,TRBJ2-3,TGTGCCAGCAGCTTTGGGACTAGCGAAACAGATACGCAGTATTTT,CASSFGTSETDTQYF
-,TRBD1,TRBV7-6,TRBJ2-1,TGTGCCAGCAGCTCAAACCGGGACAGCCCCTACAATGAGCAGTTCTTC,CASSSNRDSPYNEQFF
-,-,TRBV7-4,TRBJ2-7,TGTGCCAGCAGCCCTGGAGGGACAGCAAAATCCTACGAGCAGTACTTC,CASSPGGTAKSYEQYF
many,TRBD1,TRBV25-1,TRBJ2-5,TGTGCCAGCAGTGGGACAGGGGGCTGGGAGACCCAGTACTTC,CASSGTGGWETQYF
-,TRBD1,TRBV29-1,TRBJ1-2,TGCAGCGTTGAGGCAGGGGGGGAAAGCTATGGCTACACCTTC,CSVEAGGESYGYTF
few,-,TRBV11-1,TRBJ2-1,TGTGCCAGCAGCTTAGGTGGTTTGCCGTTCTTC,CASSLGGLPFF
-,-,TRBV7-2,TRBJ2-7,TGTGCCAGCACCCCGACCGGACTCCCCTACGAGCAGTACTTC,CASTPTGLPYEQYF
-,TRBD1,TRBV4-3,TRBJ2-1,TGCGCCAGCAGCCAAGCTCGGACAGGGGGCACCTCTTACGAGCAGTTCTTC,CASSQARTGGTSYEQFF
-,-,TRBV28,TRBJ2-3,TGTGCCAGCAGTACTTGGGGGAGGGATACGCAGTATTTT,CASSTWGRDTQYF
-,TRBD1,TRBV4-3,TRBJ2-1,TGCGCCAGCGGGACAGGGCTATACAATGAGCAGTTCTTC,CASGTGLYNEQFF
few,-,TRBV20-1,TRBJ2-7,TGCAGTGCTAGAGATCTTTACACCTCCTACGAGCAGTACTTC,CSARDLYTSYEQYF